Below are 22 T cell receptor beta chains sequenced from a single sample in a study of T-cell memory formation after mild COVID-19. One entry per CDR3 protein, called by TCRdb with MiXCR from the 5' RACE reads. The sample lists about 390,000 distinct CDR3 sequences; roughly 15% were seen once. Material for sequencing was PBMCs or a T cell subset sorted from them (not recorded which). The receptor source for this set is a man younger than 35 who had mild COVID-19 (a few samples of this study predate the infection). Cell type and time point are not known.

This clonotype was counted only a few times. J is TRBJ2-1 and V is TRBV6-6; 9 positions agree with TRBD1. This CDR3 is 15 amino acids long. V lost 2 bases and J lost 7; bases outside the gene matches: 6. Germline lookup yields CDR1 MNHNY and CDR2 SVGAGI (reference sequence). CDR3 sequence: CASSYRTGVVNEQFF. The CDR3 bases are TGTGCCAGCAGTTACCGGACAGGGGTTGTAAATGAGCAGTTCTTC.

The chain is built from TRBV5-1 and TRBJ2-7; possible D gene TRBD1, 5 bases. Trimming pared 6 bases from V and 3 bases from J, leaving 10 bases between. The germline V gene has CDR1 SGHRS and CDR2 YFSETQ. The CDR3 loop spans 12 amino acids. The CDR3 here is CASNVRDYEQYV. CDR3 in DNA: TGCGCCAGCAACGTCAGGGACTACGAGCAGTACGTC.

The chain employs TRBV6-2 or TRBV6-3 and TRBJ2-4, with D tentatively TRBD1 (6 bases). Per the germline V gene, CDR1 is MNHEY and CDR2 is SVGEGT. This CDR3 has 17 amino acids. The V gene lost 6 bases and the J gene lost 1 base, with 19 bases spanning the gap. Here the CDR3 reads CASSLRTGIEAKNIQYF. CDR3 nucleotide sequence: TGTGCCAGCAGCCTAAGAACAGGGATCGAGGCCAAAAACATTCAGTACTTC.

The table lists this clonotype with a few counts. The J gene is TRBJ1-1, the V gene TRBV29-1; 7 bases agree with TRBD1. The germline gives CDR1 SQVTM, CDR2 ANQGSEA. This CDR3 contains 15 residues. With 3 bases clipped from V and 2 bases from J, the junction kept 9 bases outside the gene matches. The DNA of the CDR3 is TGCAGCGTTGAGGGGGTCGGGACAGAAAACACTGAAGCTTTCTTT. It codes for CSVEGVGTENTEAFF.

Concerning this clonotype itself: This could be a read error, since a much larger clone is one nucleotide away. The CDR3 DNA follows: TGTGCCAGCAGCCGCGCCAATGAGCAGTTCTTC. Its protein product is CASSRANEQFF. The chain joins TRBV6-5 to TRBJ2-1; D is uncertain. Germline V gene data show CDR1 as MNHEY and CDR2 as SVGAGI. With 6 bases removed from V and 6 bases from J, the gap between germline ends came to 6 bases. The CDR3 covers 11 residues.

The rearrangement uses TRBV18 and TRBJ1-1; D call uncertain. Trimming cost V 2 bases and J 6 bases, with 10 bases left between them. This CDR3 is 13 amino acids long. CDR1 is KGHSH, CDR2 LQKENI, per germline. CDR3 in amino acids: CASSPGLGAEAFF. Here the CDR3 DNA reads TGTGCCAGCTCACCAGGACTCGGGGCTGAAGCTTTCTTT. Drawing the rest from reference TRBV18 and TRBJ1-1, the complete variable domain is NAGVMQNPRHLVRRRGQEARLRCSPMKGHSHVYWYRQLPEEGLKFMVYLQKENIIDESGMPKERFSAEFPKEGPSILRIQQVVRGDSAAYFCASSPGLGAEAFFGQGTRLTVV.

CDR3 residues: CASSLMRATQETQYF. CDR3 DNA sequence: TGTGCCAGCAGCTTAATGAGGGCAACCCAAGAGACCCAGTACTTC. The chain links TRBV7-9 to TRBJ2-5, with a weak D call TRBD2 (5 bases). The CDR3 contains 15 residues. Germline assignment: CDR1 SEHNR and CDR2 FQNEAQ (reference sequence). Trimming cost V 2 bases and J 1 base, with 11 bases left between them. Looking up the rest from reference TRBV7-9 and TRBJ2-5 gives the full variable domain: DTGVSQNPRHKITKRGQNVTFRCDPISEHNRLYWYRQTLGQGPEFLTYFQNEAQLEKSRLLSDRFSAERPKGSFSTLEIQRTEQGDSAMYLCASSLMRATQETQYFGPGTRLLVL.

This clonotype showed up just a few times. This chain connects TRBV4-3 to TRBJ2-7; TRBD2 matches 11 bases. This CDR3 region has 16 residues. V shed 0 bases, J shed 7 bases, and the junction held 8 bases outside the gene matches. Germline V gives CDR1 LGHNA, CDR2 YSLEER. The DNA of the CDR3 is TGCGCCAGCAGCCAAGATACAACTAGCGGGGGCTGGGAGCAGTACGTC. It specifies CASSQDTTSGGWEQYV.

Only a few counts were recorded for this clonotype. The V call is TRBV29-1, the J call TRBJ2-7; TRBD2 is a possible D gene (5 bases). CDR3 length: 12 amino acids. With 7 bases removed from V and 2 bases from J, the gap between germline ends came to 12 bases. The germline gives CDR1 SQVTM, CDR2 ANQGSEA. CDR3 protein: CSAYGDPYEQYF. Written as DNA, the CDR3 is TGCAGCGCCTACGGGGATCCCTACGAGCAGTACTTC.

The chain recombines TRBV7-2 with TRBJ2-1; 10 nucleotides agree with TRBD2. The CDR3 runs to 17 residues. Germline CDR1 is SGHTA and CDR2 is FQGNSA. V lost 1 base to trimming and J lost 4 bases; unmatched junction nucleotides: 7. Here the CDR3 reads CASSLEGSSGGYNEQFF. The CDR3 nucleotides are TGTGCCAGCAGCTTAGAAGGATCTAGCGGGGGTTACAATGAGCAGTTCTTC. Complete variable domain (other parts from reference TRBV7-2 and TRBJ2-1): GAGVSQSPSNKVTEKGKDVELRCDPISGHTALYWYRQSLGQGLEFLIYFQGNSAPDKSGLPSDRFSAERTGGSVSTLTIQRTQQEDSAVYLCASSLEGSSGGYNEQFFGPGTRLTVL.

This clonotype was seen repeatedly, ten times or more. The chain carries TRBV6-5 and TRBJ2-1; D remains unclear. With 5 bases removed from V and 8 bases from J, the gap between germline ends came to 13 bases. The germline V gene encodes CDR1 MNHEY and CDR2 SVGAGI. This CDR3 region has 13 residues. Here the CDR3 DNA reads TGTGCCAGCAGTCCTTCCCCCGGCCATGAGCAGTTCTTC. Translating gives CASSPSPGHEQFF.

The chain recombines TRBV4-1 with TRBJ2-1, with TRBD2 as a possible D gene (6 bases). V lost 0 bases, J lost 3 bases, and 12 bases lay in between. CDR3 length: 16 amino acids. Germline loops: CDR1 MGHRA, CDR2 YSYEKL. CDR3 sequence (DNA): TGCGCCAGCAGCCAAGATCAACGGGGGAACTACAATGAGCAGTTCTTC. This encodes CASSQDQRGNYNEQFF.

This chain connects TRBV2 to TRBJ1-5; D perhaps matches TRBD1 (5 bases). CDR1 SNHLY and CDR2 FYNNEI come from the germline V gene. V was cut by 1 base and J by 6 bases, with 19 bases left in between. The CDR3 is made up of 17 amino acids. This chain's CDR3 is CASSEGPQSGSGQPQHF. The CDR3 DNA is TGTGCCAGCAGTGAAGGACCACAATCAGGGTCCGGTCAGCCCCAGCATTTT.

This clonotype has just a few counts. The V and J genes are TRBV7-9 and TRBJ1-1, with 8 nucleotides matching TRBD1. Germline V gene lookup returns CDR1 SEHNR and CDR2 FQNEAQ (reference sequence). V lost 5 bases and J lost 0; bases outside the gene matches: 5. CDR3 length equals 15 residues. CDR3 nucleotide sequence: TGTGCCAGCAGCCGCGGGACAGGCCTGAACACTGAAGCTTTCTTT. The encoded protein is CASSRGTGLNTEAFF.

A few counts support this clonotype. CDR3 DNA: TGTGCCAGCAGCGCCGGGGGGCCGGGCAATGAGCAGTTCTTC. Protein product: CASSAGGPGNEQFF. This chain uses TRBV7-2 with TRBJ2-1; D may be TRBD2 (7 bases). Trimming stripped 5 bases from V and 6 bases from J, with 14 bases between. The CDR3 length is 14 residues. Germline V gene lookup returns CDR1 SGHTA and CDR2 FQGNSA. The full variable domain, rest sourced from reference TRBV7-2 and TRBJ2-1, is GAGVSQSPSNKVTEKGKDVELRCDPISGHTALYWYRQSLGQGLEFLIYFQGNSAPDKSGLPSDRFSAERTGGSVSTLTIQRTQQEDSAVYLCASSAGGPGNEQFFGPGTRLTVL.

The chain is built from TRBV6-1 and TRBJ2-2; 9 bases align to TRBD1. The CDR3 runs 14 residues. J lost 5 bases, V lost 6 bases, and 4 bases had no gene match. In germline, CDR1 is MNHNS, CDR2 SASEGT. The CDR3 DNA reads as TGTGCCAGCAGATACAGGGGGCGGACCGGGGAGCTGTTTTTT. Translated, it gives CASRYRGRTGELFF.

This chain links TRBV7-9 with TRBJ2-7, with 10 bases lining up with TRBD1. Trimming took 5 bases from V and 2 from J; bases not matched to a gene: 0. CDR1 and CDR2 from the germline V gene are SEHNR and FQNEAQ (reference sequence). This CDR3 is built from 13 residues. CDR3 DNA: TGTGCCAGCAGCGACAGGGGGCCCTACGAGCAGTACTTC. Translated, it gives CASSDRGPYEQYF.

V usage is TRBV4-3 and J usage is TRBJ2-7; 7 nucleotides align to TRBD2. This CDR3 contains 13 residues. With 0 bases clipped from V and 6 bases from J, the junction kept 2 bases outside the gene matches. Germline values: CDR1 LGHNA, CDR2 YSLEER. CDR3 nucleotides: TGCGCCAGCAGCCAAGATCGGACTAGCGAGCAGTACTTC. Its translation is CASSQDRTSEQYF.

This clonotype was detected only a few times. The chain links TRBV7-9 to TRBJ2-3, with 7 nucleotides matching TRBD2. Germline V gene sequence: CDR1 SEHNR, CDR2 FQNEAQ (reference sequence). This CDR3 comprises 14 residues. Germline trimming cut 5 bases from V and 2 bases from J; bases unmatched to any gene: 4. CDR3 amino acids: CASSPSGNTDTQYF. Written as DNA, the CDR3 is TGTGCCAGCAGCCCCAGCGGGAACACAGATACGCAGTATTTT.

The gene calls are TRBV9 and TRBJ2-2, with a weak D call TRBD1 (6 bases). The CDR3 is made up of 16 amino acids. The germline CDR1 and CDR2 sequences are SGDLS and YYNGEE. Trimming pared 3 bases from V and 5 bases from J, leaving 17 bases between. The CDR3: CASSAHREGETGELFF. CDR3 DNA: TGTGCCAGCAGCGCACACAGGGAAGGGGAGACCGGGGAGCTGTTTTTT. Looking up the rest from reference TRBV9 and TRBJ2-2 gives the full variable domain: DSGVTQTPKHLITATGQRVTLRCSPRSGDLSVYWYQQSLDQGLQFLIQYYNGEERAKGNILERFSAQQFPDLHSELNLSSLELGDSALYFCASSAHREGETGELFFGEGSRLTVL.

This clonotype has only a few counts. This chain links TRBV7-9 with TRBJ1-5; the D gene is possibly TRBD1 (5 bases). Trimming removed 5 bases from V and 7 bases from J, with 18 bases in between. The CDR3 extends over 15 amino acids. Germline assignment: CDR1 SEHNR and CDR2 FQNEAQ (reference sequence). The CDR3 here is CASSKETQGRQPQHF. Here the CDR3 DNA reads TGTGCCAGCAGCAAAGAGACCCAGGGTCGGCAGCCCCAGCATTTT.

The chain employs TRBV6-5 and TRBJ1-6, with D possibly being TRBD1 (6 bases). Germline loops: CDR1 MNHEY, CDR2 SVGAGI. V lost 0 bases to trimming and J lost 10 bases, with 10 bases between them. The length of the CDR3 is 14 residues. The CDR3 bases are TGTGCCAGCAGTTACTCGAACCAGGGGTCACCCCTCCACTTT. Protein: CASSYSNQGSPLHF.